The present T cell receptor beta chain was sequenced within a study of control samples from healthy donors and cancer patients. Libraries were prepared by immunoSEQ multiplex PCR; TCRdb keeps only in-frame clonotypes and omits some of them. The sample lists around 100,000 clones; around 89% were seen once. The sequencing input was PBMCs. The clonotype comes from a man between 60 and 75 years old with lung cancer.

The DNA of the CDR3 is TGTGCCAGCAGCTTACTCCACACAGATACGCAGTATTTT. It encodes CASSLLHTDTQYF. The gene calls are TRBV11-2 and TRBJ2-3; D uncertain. V gave up 2 bases and J gave up 2 bases, with 5 bases separating them. The CDR3 has 13 amino acids. Germline values: CDR1 SGHAT, CDR2 FQNNGV.